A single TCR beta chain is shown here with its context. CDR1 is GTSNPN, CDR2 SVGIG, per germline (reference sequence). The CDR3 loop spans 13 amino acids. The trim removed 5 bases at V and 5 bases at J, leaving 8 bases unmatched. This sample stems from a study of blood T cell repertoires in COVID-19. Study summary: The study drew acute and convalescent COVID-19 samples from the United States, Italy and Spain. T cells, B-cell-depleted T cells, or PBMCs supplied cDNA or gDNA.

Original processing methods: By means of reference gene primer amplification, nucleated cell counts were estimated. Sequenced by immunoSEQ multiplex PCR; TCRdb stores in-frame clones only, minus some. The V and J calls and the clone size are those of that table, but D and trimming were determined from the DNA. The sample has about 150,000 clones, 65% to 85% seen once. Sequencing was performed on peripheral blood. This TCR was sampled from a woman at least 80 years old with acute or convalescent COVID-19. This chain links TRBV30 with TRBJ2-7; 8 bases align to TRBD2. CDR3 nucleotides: TGTGCCTGGGGACTAGCAACAGCAAACGAGCAGTACTTC. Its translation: CAWGLATANEQYF.